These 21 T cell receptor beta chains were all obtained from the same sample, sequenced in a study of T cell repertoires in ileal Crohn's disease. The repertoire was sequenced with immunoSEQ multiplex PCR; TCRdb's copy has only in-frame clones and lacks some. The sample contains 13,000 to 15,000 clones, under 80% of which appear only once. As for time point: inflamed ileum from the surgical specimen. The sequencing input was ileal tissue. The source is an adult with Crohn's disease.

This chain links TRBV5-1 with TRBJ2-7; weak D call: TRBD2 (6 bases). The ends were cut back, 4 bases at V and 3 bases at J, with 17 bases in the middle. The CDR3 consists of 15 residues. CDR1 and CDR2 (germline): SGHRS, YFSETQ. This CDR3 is CASSGDPGLSYEQYF. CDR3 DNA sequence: TGCGCCAGCAGCGGAGATCCGGGACTGAGCTACGAGCAGTACTTC.

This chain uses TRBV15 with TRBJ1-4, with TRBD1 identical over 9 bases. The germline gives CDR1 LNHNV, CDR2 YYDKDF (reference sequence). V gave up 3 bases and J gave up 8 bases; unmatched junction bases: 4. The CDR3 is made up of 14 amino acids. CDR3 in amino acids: CATSRGQGEEKLFF. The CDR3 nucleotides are TGTGCCACCAGCAGGGGACAGGGAGAGGAAAAACTGTTTTTT.

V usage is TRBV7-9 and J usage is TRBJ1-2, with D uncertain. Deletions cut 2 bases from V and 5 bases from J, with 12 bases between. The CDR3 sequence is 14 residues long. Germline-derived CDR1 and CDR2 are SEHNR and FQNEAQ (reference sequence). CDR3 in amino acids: CASSLSTGPYGYTF. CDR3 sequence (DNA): TGTGCCAGCAGCTTATCGACTGGTCCTTATGGCTACACCTTC.

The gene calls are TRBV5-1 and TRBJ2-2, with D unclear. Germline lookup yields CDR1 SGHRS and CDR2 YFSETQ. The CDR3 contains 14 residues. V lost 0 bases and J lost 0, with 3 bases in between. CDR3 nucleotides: TGCGCCAGCAGCTTGGGAGCGAACACCGGGGAGCTGTTTTTT. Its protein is CASSLGANTGELFF. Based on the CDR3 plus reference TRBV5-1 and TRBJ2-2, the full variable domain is KAGVTQTPRYLIKTRGQQVTLSCSPISGHRSVSWYQQTPGQGLQFLFEYFSETQRNKGNFPGRFSGRQFSNSRSEMNVSTLELGDSALYLCASSLGANTGELFFGEGSRLTVL.

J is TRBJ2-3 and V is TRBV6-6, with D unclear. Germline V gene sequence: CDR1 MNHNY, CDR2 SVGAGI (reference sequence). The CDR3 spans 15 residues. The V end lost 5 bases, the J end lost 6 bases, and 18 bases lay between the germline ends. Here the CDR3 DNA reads TGTGCCAGCAGTCCCTCGAGGCCCGGGTCGGATACGCAGTATTTT. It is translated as CASSPSRPGSDTQYF.

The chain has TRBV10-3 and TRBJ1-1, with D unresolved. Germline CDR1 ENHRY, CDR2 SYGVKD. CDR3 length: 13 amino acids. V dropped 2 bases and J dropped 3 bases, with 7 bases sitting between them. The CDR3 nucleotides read TGTGCCATCAGTGAGGGCAAAGACACTGAAGCTTTCTTT. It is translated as CAISEGKDTEAFF.

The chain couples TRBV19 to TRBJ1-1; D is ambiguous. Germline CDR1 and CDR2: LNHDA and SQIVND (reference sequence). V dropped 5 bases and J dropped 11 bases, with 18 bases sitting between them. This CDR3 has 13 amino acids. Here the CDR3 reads CASSPIPGSWAFF. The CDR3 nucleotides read TGTGCCAGTAGTCCTATTCCGGGGAGCTGGGCTTTCTTT.

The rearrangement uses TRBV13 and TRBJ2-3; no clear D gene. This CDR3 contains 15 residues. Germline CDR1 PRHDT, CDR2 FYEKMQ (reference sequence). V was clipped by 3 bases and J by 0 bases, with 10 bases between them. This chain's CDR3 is CASSFGRASTDTQYF. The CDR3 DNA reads TGTGCCAGCAGCTTCGGCAGAGCAAGCACAGATACGCAGTATTTT.

The CDR3 DNA reads as TGTGCCAGCACCGAGAGGGGGGCACCCCTAGGCGAGCAGTACTTC. Protein: CASTERGAPLGEQYF. J is TRBJ2-7 and V is TRBV21-1. TRBV21-1 is shown as a pseudogene. The CDR3 contains 15 residues.

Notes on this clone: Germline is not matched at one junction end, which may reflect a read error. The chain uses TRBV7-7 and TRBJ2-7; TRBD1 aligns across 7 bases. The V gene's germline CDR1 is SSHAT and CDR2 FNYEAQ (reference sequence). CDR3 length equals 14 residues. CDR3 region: CASSPGTDIYEQYF. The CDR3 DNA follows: TGTGCTAGCAGCCCAGGGACAGATATCTACGAGCAGTACTTC.

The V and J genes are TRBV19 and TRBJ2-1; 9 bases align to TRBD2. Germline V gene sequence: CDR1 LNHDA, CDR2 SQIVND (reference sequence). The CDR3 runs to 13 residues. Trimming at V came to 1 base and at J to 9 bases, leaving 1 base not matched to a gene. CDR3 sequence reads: CASSIGLAAEQFF. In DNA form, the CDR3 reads TGTGCCAGTAGTATAGGACTAGCGGCTGAGCAGTTCTTC.

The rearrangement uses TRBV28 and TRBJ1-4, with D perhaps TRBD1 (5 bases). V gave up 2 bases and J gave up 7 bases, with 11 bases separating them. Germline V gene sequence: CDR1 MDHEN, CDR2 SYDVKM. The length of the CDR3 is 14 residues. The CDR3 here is CASSLRGVGEKLFF. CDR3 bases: TGTGCCAGCAGTTTAAGAGGGGTCGGTGAAAAACTGTTTTTT.

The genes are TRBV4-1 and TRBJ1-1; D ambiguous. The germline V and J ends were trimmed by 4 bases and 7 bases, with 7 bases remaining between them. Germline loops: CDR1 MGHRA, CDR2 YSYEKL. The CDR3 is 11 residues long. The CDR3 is CASSLGVEAFF. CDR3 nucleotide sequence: TGCGCCAGCAGCCTCGGCGTTGAAGCTTTCTTT.

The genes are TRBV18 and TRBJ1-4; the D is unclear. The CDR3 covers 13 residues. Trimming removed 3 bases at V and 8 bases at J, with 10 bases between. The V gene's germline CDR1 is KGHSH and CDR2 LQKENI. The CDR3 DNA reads TGTGCCAGCTCACCTGGCGGAGACGAAAAACTGTTTTTT. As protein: CASSPGGDEKLFF.

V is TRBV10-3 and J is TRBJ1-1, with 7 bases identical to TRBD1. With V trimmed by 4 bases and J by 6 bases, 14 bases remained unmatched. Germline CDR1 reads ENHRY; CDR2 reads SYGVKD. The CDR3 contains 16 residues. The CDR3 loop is CAISGFRGVKVAEAFF. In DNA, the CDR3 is TGTGCCATCAGTGGCTTCAGGGGGGTAAAGGTCGCTGAAGCTTTCTTT.

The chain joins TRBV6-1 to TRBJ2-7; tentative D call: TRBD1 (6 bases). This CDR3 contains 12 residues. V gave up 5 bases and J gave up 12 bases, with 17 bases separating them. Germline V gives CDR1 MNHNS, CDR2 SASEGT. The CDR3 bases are TGTGCCAGCAGTTATGTGGGGCAGGGGATGTACTTC. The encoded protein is CASSYVGQGMYF.

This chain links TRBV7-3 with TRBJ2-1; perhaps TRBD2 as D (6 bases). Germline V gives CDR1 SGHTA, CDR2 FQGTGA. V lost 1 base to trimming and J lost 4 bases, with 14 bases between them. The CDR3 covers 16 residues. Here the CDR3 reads CASSLRGRRGYNEQFF. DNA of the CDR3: TGTGCCAGCAGCTTAAGGGGACGGAGGGGTTACAATGAGCAGTTCTTC.

CDR3 DNA sequence: TGTGCCAGCAGCTTAGAGGCAGCCGACTATGGCTACACCTTC. Translating gives CASSLEAADYGYTF. The rearrangement joins TRBV7-2 to TRBJ1-2; D is ambiguous. The CDR3 length is 14 residues. Trimming left V 1 base short and J 3 bases short, with 9 bases between. Germline V lookup: CDR1 SGHTA, CDR2 FQGNSA.

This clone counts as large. Here the CDR3 DNA reads TGCGCCAGCAGCCAAGATCCGGGGCGAAACTATGGCTACACCTTC. It codes for CASSQDPGRNYGYTF. The chain employs TRBV4-1 and TRBJ1-2; perhaps TRBD1 as D (5 bases). The CDR3 length is 15 residues. Deletions cut 0 bases from V and 2 bases from J, with 10 bases between. Germline-derived CDR1 and CDR2 are MGHRA and YSYEKL.

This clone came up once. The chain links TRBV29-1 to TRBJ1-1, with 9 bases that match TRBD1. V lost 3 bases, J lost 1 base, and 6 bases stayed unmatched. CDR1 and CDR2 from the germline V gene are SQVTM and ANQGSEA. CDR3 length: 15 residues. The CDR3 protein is CSVDFRDRANTEAFF. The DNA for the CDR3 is TGCAGCGTTGATTTCCGGGACAGGGCGAACACTGAAGCTTTCTTT.

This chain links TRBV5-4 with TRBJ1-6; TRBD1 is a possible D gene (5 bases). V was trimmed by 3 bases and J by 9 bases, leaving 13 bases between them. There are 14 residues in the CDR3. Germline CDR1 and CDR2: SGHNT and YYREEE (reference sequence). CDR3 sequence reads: CASSYGTPLSPLHF. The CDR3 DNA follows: TGTGCCAGCAGCTACGGGACTCCACTTTCACCCCTCCACTTT.